This record covers a single TCR beta chain. The sample belongs to a study of T cell changes during pregnancy in multiple sclerosis. Germline-derived CDR1 and CDR2 are MNHNY and SVGAGI (reference sequence). The CDR3 contains 15 residues. Deletions cut 6 bases from V and 0 bases from J, with 14 bases between. The table came from immunoSEQ multiplex PCR; TCRdb's copy has only in-frame clones and leaves some out. The data contain fewer than 40,000 clones, around 91% of them seen just once; the ten biggest clones take up 0.45% to 0.55%. Material: CD4+ T cells from peripheral blood mononuclear cells, obtained in the second trimester of pregnancy. The chain has TRBV6-6 and TRBJ2-5, with D maybe TRBD2 (6 bases). This receptor was identified in a female donor in good health, enrolled as a control in a pregnancy study. In DNA, the CDR3 is TGTGCCAGCAGGGGGACCTTAGCGGACCAAGAGACCCAGTACTTC. Amino acids: CASRGTLADQETQYF.